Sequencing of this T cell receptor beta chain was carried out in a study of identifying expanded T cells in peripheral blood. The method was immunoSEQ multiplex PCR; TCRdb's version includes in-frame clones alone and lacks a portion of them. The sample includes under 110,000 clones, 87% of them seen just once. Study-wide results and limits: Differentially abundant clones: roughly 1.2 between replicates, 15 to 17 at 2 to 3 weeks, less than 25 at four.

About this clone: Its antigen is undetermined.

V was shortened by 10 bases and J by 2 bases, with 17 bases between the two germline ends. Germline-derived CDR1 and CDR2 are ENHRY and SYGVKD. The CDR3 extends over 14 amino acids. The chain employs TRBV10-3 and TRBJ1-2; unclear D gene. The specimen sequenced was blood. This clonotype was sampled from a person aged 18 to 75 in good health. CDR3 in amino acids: CATQQPGRNYGYTF. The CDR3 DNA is TGTGCCACCCAACAACCGGGGAGGAACTATGGCTACACCTTC.